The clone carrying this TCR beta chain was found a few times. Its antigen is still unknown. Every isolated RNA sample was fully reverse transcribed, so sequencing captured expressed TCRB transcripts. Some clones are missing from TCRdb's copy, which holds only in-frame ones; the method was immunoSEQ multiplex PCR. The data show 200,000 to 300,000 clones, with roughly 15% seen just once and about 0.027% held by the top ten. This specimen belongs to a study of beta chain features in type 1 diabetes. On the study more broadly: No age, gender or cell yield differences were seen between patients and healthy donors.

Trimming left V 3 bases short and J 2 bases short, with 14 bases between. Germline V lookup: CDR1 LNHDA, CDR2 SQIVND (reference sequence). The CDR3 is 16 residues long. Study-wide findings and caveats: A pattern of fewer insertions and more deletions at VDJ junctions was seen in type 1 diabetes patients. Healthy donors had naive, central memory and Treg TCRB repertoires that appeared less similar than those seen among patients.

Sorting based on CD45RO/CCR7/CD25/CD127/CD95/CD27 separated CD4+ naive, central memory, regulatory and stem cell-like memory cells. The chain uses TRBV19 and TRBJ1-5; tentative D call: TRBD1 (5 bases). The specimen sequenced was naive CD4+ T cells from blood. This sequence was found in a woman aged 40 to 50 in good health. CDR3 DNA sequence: TGTGCCAGTAGTATCCCAAGACAGCTTCGCAATCAGCCCCAGCATTTT. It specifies CASSIPRQLRNQPQHF.